This T cell receptor (beta chain) came from a study of human CD8 memory T cell subsets. UMI-labeled 5' RACE yielded the TCR beta libraries. For each CDR3 protein, TCRdb gives one entry from its re-call of the 5' RACE reads, without DNA. Its clone listing holds about 10,000 distinct CDR3 sequences. The CDR3 is 16 amino acids. In germline, CDR1 is KGHDR, CDR2 SFDVKD. This receptor was identified in a human donor in good health. Sample: CD8+ stem-like memory T cells (TSCM and TCM) sorted from PBMCs. Subset noted: stem-like memory CD8 T cells (TSTEM), CCR7+ PD-1- TIGIT-. The V and J genes are TRBV24-1 and TRBJ2-2; TCRdb proposes TRBD1, but this gene call is untestable without DNA. CDR3: CATSDWGQGRTGELFF.